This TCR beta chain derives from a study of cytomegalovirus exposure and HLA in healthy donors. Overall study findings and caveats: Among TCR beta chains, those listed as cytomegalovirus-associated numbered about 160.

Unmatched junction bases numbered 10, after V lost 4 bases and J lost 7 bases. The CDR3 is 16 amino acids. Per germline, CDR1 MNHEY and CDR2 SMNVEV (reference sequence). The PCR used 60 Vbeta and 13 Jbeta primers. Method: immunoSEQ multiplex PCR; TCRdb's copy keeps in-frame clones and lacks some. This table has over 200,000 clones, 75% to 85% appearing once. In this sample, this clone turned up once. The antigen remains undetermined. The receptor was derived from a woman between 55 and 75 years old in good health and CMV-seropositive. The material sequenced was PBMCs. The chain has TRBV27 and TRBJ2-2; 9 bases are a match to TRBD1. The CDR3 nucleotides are TGTGCCAGCAGTTCGTTGAACAGGGGGCAGGGCGGGGAGCTGTTTTTT. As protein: CASSSLNRGQGGELFF.